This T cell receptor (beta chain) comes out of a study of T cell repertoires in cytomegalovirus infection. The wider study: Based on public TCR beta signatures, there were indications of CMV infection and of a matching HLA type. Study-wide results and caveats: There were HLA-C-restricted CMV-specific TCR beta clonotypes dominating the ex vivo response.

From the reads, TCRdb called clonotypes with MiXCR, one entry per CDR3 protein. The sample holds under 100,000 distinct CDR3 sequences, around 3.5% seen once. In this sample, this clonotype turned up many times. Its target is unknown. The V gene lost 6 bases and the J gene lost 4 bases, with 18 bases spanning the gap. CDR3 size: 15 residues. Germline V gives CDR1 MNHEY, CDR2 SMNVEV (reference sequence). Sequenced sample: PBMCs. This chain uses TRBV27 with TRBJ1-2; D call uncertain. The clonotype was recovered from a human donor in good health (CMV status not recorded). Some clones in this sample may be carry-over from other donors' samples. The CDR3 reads CASSSSPVAPYGYTF. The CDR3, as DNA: TGTGCCAGCAGCTCCTCGCCGGTGGCCCCCTATGGCTACACCTTC.